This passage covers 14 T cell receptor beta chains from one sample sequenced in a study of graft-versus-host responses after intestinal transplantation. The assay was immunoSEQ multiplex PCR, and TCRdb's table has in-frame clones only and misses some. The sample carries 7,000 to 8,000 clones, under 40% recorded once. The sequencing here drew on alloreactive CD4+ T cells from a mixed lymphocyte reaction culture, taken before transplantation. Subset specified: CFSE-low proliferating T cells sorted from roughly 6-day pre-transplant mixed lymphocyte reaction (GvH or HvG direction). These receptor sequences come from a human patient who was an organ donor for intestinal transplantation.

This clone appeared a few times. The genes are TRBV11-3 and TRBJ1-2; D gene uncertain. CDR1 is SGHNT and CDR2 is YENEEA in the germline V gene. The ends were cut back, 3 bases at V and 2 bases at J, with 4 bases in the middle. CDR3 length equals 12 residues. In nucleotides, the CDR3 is TGTGCCAGCAGCTTCAAAAACTATGGCTACACCTTC. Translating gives CASSFKNYGYTF.

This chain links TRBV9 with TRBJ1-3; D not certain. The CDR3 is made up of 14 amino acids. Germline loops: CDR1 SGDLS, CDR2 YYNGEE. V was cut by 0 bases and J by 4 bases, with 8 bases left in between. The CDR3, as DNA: TGTGCCAGCAGCGTAGGCGGCGTAGGAAACACCATATATTTT. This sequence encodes CASSVGGVGNTIYF.

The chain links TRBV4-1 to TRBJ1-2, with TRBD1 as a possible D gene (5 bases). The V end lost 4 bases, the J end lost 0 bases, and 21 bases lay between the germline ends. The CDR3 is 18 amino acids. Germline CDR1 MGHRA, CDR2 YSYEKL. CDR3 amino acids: CASSPRGQGTVANYGYTF. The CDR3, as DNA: TGCGCCAGCAGCCCCCGTGGGCAGGGAACGGTAGCTAACTATGGCTACACCTTC.

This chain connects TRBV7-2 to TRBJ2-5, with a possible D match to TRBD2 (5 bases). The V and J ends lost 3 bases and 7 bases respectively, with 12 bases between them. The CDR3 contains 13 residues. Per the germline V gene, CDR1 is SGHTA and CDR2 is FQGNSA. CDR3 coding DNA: TGTGCCAGCAGCTTGAGAGGGTCGTGGACCCAGTACTTC. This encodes CASSLRGSWTQYF.

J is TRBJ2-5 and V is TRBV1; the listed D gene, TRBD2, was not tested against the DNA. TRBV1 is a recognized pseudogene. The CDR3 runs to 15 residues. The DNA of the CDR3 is TGCACCAGCAGCCAAGAGTGGCGGGGGGTGGAGACCCAGTACTTC. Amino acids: CTSSQEWRGVETQYF.

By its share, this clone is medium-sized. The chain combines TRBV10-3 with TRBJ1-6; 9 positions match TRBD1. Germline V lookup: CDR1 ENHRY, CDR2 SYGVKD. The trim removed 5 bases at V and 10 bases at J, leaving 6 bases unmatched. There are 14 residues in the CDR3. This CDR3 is CAISPGTGNSPLHF. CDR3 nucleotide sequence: TGTGCCATCAGTCCGGGGACAGGGAACTCACCCCTCCACTTT.

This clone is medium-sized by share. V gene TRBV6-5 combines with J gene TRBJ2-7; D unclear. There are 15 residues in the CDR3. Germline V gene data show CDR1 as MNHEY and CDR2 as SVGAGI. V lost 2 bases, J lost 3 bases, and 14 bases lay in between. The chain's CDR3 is CASSYGPRQGYEQYF. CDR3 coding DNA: TGTGCCAGCAGTTACGGCCCGAGACAAGGCTACGAGCAGTACTTC.

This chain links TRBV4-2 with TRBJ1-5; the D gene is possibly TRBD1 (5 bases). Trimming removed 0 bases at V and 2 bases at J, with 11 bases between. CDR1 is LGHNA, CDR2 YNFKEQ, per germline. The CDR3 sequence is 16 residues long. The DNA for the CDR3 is TGTGCCAGCAGCCAAGATCGAAGCAGGGGCAATCAGCCCCAGCATTTT. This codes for CASSQDRSRGNQPQHF.

The CDR3 DNA reads TGTGCCAGCAGCTTAGGAGCGGGATCTTACCCCCTGTTTTTT. Translating gives CASSLGAGSYPLFF. This sequence joins TRBV7-2 and TRBJ1-4; no clear D gene. The CDR3 has 14 amino acids. CDR1 and CDR2 from the germline V gene are SGHTA and FQGNSA. The V and J ends lost 1 base and 14 bases respectively, with 17 bases between them. Full variable domain (missing parts from reference TRBV7-2 and TRBJ1-4): GAGVSQSPSNKVTEKGKDVELRCDPISGHTALYWYRQSLGQGLEFLIYFQGNSAPDKSGLPSDRFSAERTGGSVSTLTIQRTQQEDSAVYLCASSLGAGSYPLFFGSGTQLSVL.

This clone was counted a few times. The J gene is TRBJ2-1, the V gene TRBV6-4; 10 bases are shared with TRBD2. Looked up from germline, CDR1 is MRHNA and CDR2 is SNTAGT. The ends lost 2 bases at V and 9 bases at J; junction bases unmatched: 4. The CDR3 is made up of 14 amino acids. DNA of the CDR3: TGTGCCAGCAGTGACCTAGCGGGAGTCAGTGAGCAGTTCTTC. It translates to CASSDLAGVSEQFF.

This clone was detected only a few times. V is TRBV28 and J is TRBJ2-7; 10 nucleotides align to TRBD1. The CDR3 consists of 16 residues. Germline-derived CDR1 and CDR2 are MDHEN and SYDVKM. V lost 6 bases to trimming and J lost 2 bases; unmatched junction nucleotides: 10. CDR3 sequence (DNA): TGTGCCAGCAGCGCTCATCCCGGGACAGGGGCCTACGAGCAGTACTTC. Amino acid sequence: CASSAHPGTGAYEQYF.

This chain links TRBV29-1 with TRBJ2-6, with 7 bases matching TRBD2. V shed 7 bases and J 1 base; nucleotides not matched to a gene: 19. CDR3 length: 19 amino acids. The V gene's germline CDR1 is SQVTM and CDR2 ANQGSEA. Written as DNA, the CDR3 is TGCAGCGCCTTGGTCGGGAGGCCTTTACAGTTTTCTGGGGCCAACGTCCTGACTTTC. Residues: CSALVGRPLQFSGANVLTF.

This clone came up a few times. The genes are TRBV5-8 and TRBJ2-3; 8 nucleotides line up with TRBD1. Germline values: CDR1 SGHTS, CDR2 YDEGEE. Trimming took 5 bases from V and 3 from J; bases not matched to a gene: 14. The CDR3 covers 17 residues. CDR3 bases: TGTGCCAGCAGACCTCAACCATCTGACAGGGGAACAGATACGCAGTATTTT. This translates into CASRPQPSDRGTDTQYF. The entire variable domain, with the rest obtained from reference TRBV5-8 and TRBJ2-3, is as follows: EAGVTQSPTHLIKTRGQQATLRCSPISGHTSVYWYQQALGLGLQFLLWYDEGEERNRGNFPPRFSGRQFPNYSSELNVNALELEDSALYLCASRPQPSDRGTDTQYFGPGTRLTVL.

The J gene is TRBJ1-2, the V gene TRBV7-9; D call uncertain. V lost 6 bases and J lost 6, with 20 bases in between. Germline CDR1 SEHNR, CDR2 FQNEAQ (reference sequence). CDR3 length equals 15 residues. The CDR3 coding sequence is TGTGCCAGCAGGAAAAATCCCCAACGGGATAATGGCTACACCTTC. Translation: CASRKNPQRDNGYTF.